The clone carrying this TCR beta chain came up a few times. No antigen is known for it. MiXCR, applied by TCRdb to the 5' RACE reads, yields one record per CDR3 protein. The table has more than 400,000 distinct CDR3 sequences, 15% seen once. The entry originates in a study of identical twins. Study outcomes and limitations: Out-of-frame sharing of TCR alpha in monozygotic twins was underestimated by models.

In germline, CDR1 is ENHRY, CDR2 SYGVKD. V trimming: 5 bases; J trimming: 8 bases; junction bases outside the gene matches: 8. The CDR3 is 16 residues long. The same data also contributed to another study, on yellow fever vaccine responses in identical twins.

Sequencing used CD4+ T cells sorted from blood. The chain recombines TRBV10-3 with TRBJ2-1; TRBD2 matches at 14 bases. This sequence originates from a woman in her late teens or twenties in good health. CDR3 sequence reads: CAISHTGTSGRDEQFF. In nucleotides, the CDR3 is TGTGCCATCAGTCACACCGGGACTAGCGGGAGAGATGAGCAGTTCTTC.